This T cell receptor (beta chain) was recovered during a study of blood T cell repertoires in COVID-19 (dated by TCRdb to the early 2020s). As for the study more broadly: The collaborator samples originated in the United States, Italy and Spain and spanned the acute and convalescent phases of COVID-19. The prospective study material was composed of cDNA or gDNA derived from T cells, B-cell-depleted T cells, or PBMCs. The dataset comprised deeply sampled blood TCRbeta repertoires from subjects exposed to, actively infected with, or recovered from COVID-19. The repertoires were made available in a free public database intended to serve as a resource for research on the immune response to SARS-CoV-2. Samples came from the ongoing ImmuneRACE study (first 160 participants) plus 1,254 subjects from 6 global collaborators. The sample metadata nearly always contained a de-identified subject ID, COVID-19 status, age in years and sex. Where available, HLA class I and class II types were taken from metadata supplied by the sample provider and were not determined by assay-based typing. The paper's findings and limits, for the study overall: Clinical and demographic metadata were provided uncurated, with the amount varying by source and participant.

TCRbeta CDR3 regions were amplified from genomic DNA by means of the immunoSEQ Assay, a bias-controlled multiplex PCR. Under the source paper's analysis protocol: The number of nucleated cells in each sample was estimated from the amplification of reference gene primers within the assay. Sequence reads were collapsed and filtered to measure the absolute abundance of every unique TCRbeta CDR3 rearrangement. For each sample, productive Simpson clonality was calculated as the square root of Simpson's diversity index across productive rearrangements. TCRdb holds this immuneACCESS table with in-frame rearrangements only. Some clones are missing; in checked studies, unresolved V genes explain under half, and the rest has no known cause. V, J and clone size are those of that table, while D and trimming were read from the DNA. This sample has some 220,000 clones in its table, and 82% of those were observed once. The ten largest clones capture approximately 5.6% of the sample.

The V and J ends are trimmed by 4 bases and 0 bases, leaving 20 bases between them. From its cysteine to its phenylalanine, the CDR3 spans 17 amino acids. Only the CDR3 DNA is retained, 51 bases long and in frame from the first base. Looking up the germline V gene (reference sequence) yields CDR1 SGHKS and CDR2 YYEKEE. One collaborating source in Seattle enrolled patients during active infection and followed them longitudinally through the course of disease. Each collaborating institution followed its own protocols to collect whole blood in K2EDTA tubes. For TCRbeta analysis, collaborator samples were shipped as frozen whole blood, as isolated PBMCs, or as DNA extracted from either sample type. Turning to this clone: The clone's antigen remains unknown. No clone much larger than this one lies a single base away; base qualities are absent.

The receptor chain draws on TRBV5-5 and TRBJ2-7; possibly the D gene is TRBD1, per 7 matching bases. Sequencing was done on a sample of peripheral blood. This receptor was taken from a woman in her seventies with COVID-19, enrolled during active disease. The CDR3: CASSLRRTGLSSYEQYF. The DNA is as follows: TGTGCCAGCAGCCTCAGAAGGACAGGACTAAGCTCCTACGAGCAGTACTTC.